This TCR beta chain derives from a study of T-cell memory formation after mild COVID-19 (dated by TCRdb to 2020 to 2022). Regarding the study in general: Most TCR sequence clusters were specific to one of the two donors. T-cell clones expanding and contracting after mild COVID-19 in a couple of donors were tracked by longitudinal TCRalpha and TCRbeta repertoire sequencing. Two young, previously healthy adult volunteers made up the cohort, one male and one female. Overall study outcomes, separate from this receptor: From day 15 to 85, contracting clones showed balanced CD4/CD8 phenotypes, whereas a second wave of clones that expanded from day 15 to 37 leaned towards CD4+. SARS-CoV-2 specificity of the second-wave clones peaking on day 37 was not confirmed. Contracting CD4+ clones were located mainly in the CM and EM memory subsets, whereas CD8+ clones were found to be enriched in EMRA. Some responding clones were detected in pre-infection memory, suggesting pre-existing cross-reactive memory T cells joined the SARS-CoV-2 response. Only two mild cases were covered in the study, and larger cohorts including severe cases with pre-infection samples were considered necessary.

Ficoll-Paque density gradient centrifugation was used to isolate PBMCs. This clonotype was picked up a small number of times. Its antigen specificity is not known. No much larger clone exists at a distance of one base, and base qualities are not known. Trimmed from V: 4 bases; trimmed from J: 8 bases; junction bases lacking a gene match: 7. CDR1 and CDR2 (SEHNR, FQNEAQ) derive from the germline V gene (reference sequence). The CDR3, from cysteine to phenylalanine, totals 13 residues. CDR3 DNA is the only sequence kept; it has 39 bases, read in frame from the first base. TCRdb records Illumina NovaSeq 6000 as the sequencer. Using 5'RACE with constant-segment primers, TCRalpha and TCRbeta cDNA libraries were constructed, with sample barcodes and unique molecular identifiers added in the process. RNA was extracted from every sample with Trizol reagent. Amplification of the libraries took two PCR steps, and the second step added a second sample barcode plus Illumina TruSeq adapters. Sequencing of libraries was performed on an Illumina NovaSeq with 2 x 150 bp paired-end reads. The paper's processing steps were these. With migec v1.2.7, reads were demultiplexed and then collapsed into UMI-guided consensus sequences. Using mixcr v2.1.11, UMI consensuses were aligned to TRA and TRB V and J templates and then assembled into clonotypes. Clonotypes were classified as expanded or contracted when called significant by both edgeR and NoisET, with noise models trained on biological replicates. edgeR calls used a false discovery rate-adjusted p below 0.01 and a log2 fold-change threshold of 1. As an exploratory analysis of dynamics, max-normalized trajectories of the 1000 most abundant clonotypes were examined with PCA combined with hierarchical clustering. Each responding clone was given a CD4 or CD8 phenotype based on the CD4+ and CD8+ repertoires, which had been sequenced separately. The public sequencing data were trimmed at Q25 with fastp and processed into clonotypes with MiXCR by TCRdb, which kept only in-frame beta chains. Every entry covers one CDR3 protein and lists the most common genes and DNA from its rows. The V and J calls shown here were made by TCRdb, not taken from the authors' results. The table for this sample lists 450,000 to 700,000 distinct CDR3 sequences; approximately 19% of them were counted only once. The ten largest account for more than 10% of the sample.

The receptor's source is an adult woman who had mild COVID-19 (a few samples of this study predate the infection). The sample titles of this study are shuffled in the database, so cell type and time point are left out; the donor was told from shared clones. The chain is assembled from TRBV7-9 and TRBJ1-2, and 7 junctional nucleotides match TRBD1. Sequenced material: PBMCs or a T cell subset sorted from them (not recorded which). The CDR3 corresponds to CASSSGGMRGYTF. The sequenced DNA is TGTGCCAGCAGCTCAGGGGGGATGCGCGGCTACACCTTC.